The text below deals with one TCR beta chain. Its antigen is undetermined. The CDR3 extends over 15 amino acids. Germline lookup yields CDR1 LNHDA and CDR2 SQIVND (reference sequence). V was clipped by 5 bases and J by 3 bases; unmatched bases: 8. This sample stems from a study of cytomegalovirus exposure and HLA in healthy donors. Findings and limits, study-wide: Rare TCR sequences dominated, though some public TCRs recurred in many donors.

The PCR contained 60 Vbeta and 13 Jbeta primers. The protocol was immunoSEQ multiplex PCR, while the TCRdb copy is restricted to in-frame clones and leaves out a portion. The profile covers under 150,000 clones, with approximately 84% appearing a single time and under 3% taken by the ten largest. The TCR was taken from a boy younger than 10 in good health and CMV-seronegative. The genes are TRBV19 and TRBJ2-7; 9 bases agree with TRBD1. The source material was PBMCs. The CDR3 DNA reads TGTGCCAGTAGTTCCACCAGGGACAGGGACTACGAGCAGTACTTC. Encoded protein: CASSSTRDRDYEQYF.